These 23 T cell receptor beta chains were sequenced from one sample in a study of T cell responses to AZD1222 COVID-19 vaccine. The data were produced by immunoSEQ multiplex PCR, yet TCRdb's version contains in-frame clones alone and is incomplete. Among some 130,000 clones, about 93% were seen once, and the ten largest hold approximately 6.8%. The specimen comprised peripheral blood, sampled 28 days after the second AZD1222 dose. These receptors all stem from an adult who received the AZD1222 COVID-19 vaccine.

The rearrangement joins TRBV4-2 to TRBJ2-2; D uncertain. CDR1 is LGHNA, CDR2 YNFKEQ, per germline. Trimming shortened V by 1 base and J by 0 bases, and 6 bases separated the two germline ends. The CDR3 sequence is 15 residues long. The CDR3 DNA reads as TGTGCCAGCAGCCAAGTAAGCACGAACACCGGGGAGCTGTTTTTT. Amino acids: CASSQVSTNTGELFF.

This chain joins TRBV18 and TRBJ1-3; the D is unclear. This CDR3 is built from 14 residues. V was pared by 3 bases and J by 0 bases, with 6 bases between. CDR1 is KGHSH, CDR2 LQKENI, per germline. The DNA for the CDR3 is TGTGCCAGCTCACCTCTTGACTCTGGAAACACCATATATTTT. This encodes CASSPLDSGNTIYF.

The gene calls are TRBV28 and TRBJ1-1; D is possibly TRBD1 (5 bases). V was trimmed by 3 bases and J by 6 bases, leaving 8 bases between them. Germline CDR1 and CDR2: MDHEN and SYDVKM. CDR3 length: 12 residues. The CDR3 sequence is CASSFEGPEAFF. The CDR3 coding sequence is TGTGCCAGCAGTTTCGAGGGGCCTGAAGCTTTCTTT.

The chain employs TRBV19 and TRBJ1-5; D might be TRBD1 (5 bases). The germline CDR1 and CDR2 sequences are LNHDA and SQIVND (reference sequence). V lost 1 base and J lost 1, with 8 bases in between. The CDR3 is 15 amino acids. The DNA for the CDR3 is TGTGCCAGTAGTATAGGACAGTCAAGCAATCAGCCCCAGCATTTT. Protein product: CASSIGQSSNQPQHF. The entire variable domain, with the rest obtained from reference TRBV19 and TRBJ1-5, is as follows: DGGITQSPKYLFRKEGQNVTLSCEQNLNHDAMYWYRQDPGQGLRLIYYSQIVNDFQKGDIAEGYSVSREKKESFPLTVTSAQKNPTAFYLCASSIGQSSNQPQHFGDGTRLSIL.

The chain links TRBV3-1 (or the pseudogene TRBV3-2) to TRBJ2-5; the D gene is possibly TRBD2 (6 bases). The V end was cut by 0 bases, the J end by 0 bases, with 14 bases between. Per germline, CDR1 LGHDT and CDR2 YNNKEL (reference sequence). This CDR3 is 17 amino acids long. CDR3 protein: CASSQDTAGTYQETQYF. CDR3 sequence (DNA): TGTGCCAGCAGCCAAGACACGGCGGGGACGTACCAAGAGACCCAGTACTTC.

The chain has TRBV14 and TRBJ2-6; TRBD1 might be the D (6 bases). Trimming removed 0 bases from V and 0 bases from J, with 18 bases in between. Germline values: CDR1 SGHDN, CDR2 FVKESK. This CDR3 comprises 20 residues. The CDR3 sequence: CASSQDGFRGPSSGANVLTF. CDR3 DNA: TGTGCCAGCAGCCAAGATGGCTTCAGGGGCCCTAGCTCTGGGGCCAACGTCCTGACTTTC.

V and J are TRBV2 and TRBJ2-3, with TRBD2 identical over 7 bases. Germline V CDR1 and CDR2: SNHLY, FYNNEI. V dropped 5 bases and J dropped 2; count of bases not matched to a gene: 7. This CDR3 is built from 15 residues. The DNA of the CDR3 is TGTGCCAGCAGTATAACTAGCGTGCACACAGATACGCAGTATTTT. Protein product: CASSITSVHTDTQYF.

In DNA form, the CDR3 reads TGTGCCAGCAGTGGGAGCCTCACCGGGGAGCTGTTTTTT. It is translated as CASSGSLTGELFF. This chain connects TRBV6-4 to TRBJ2-2; no firm D call. The CDR3 covers 13 residues. Germline CDR1 MRHNA, CDR2 SNTAGT. Trimming stripped 4 bases from V and 4 bases from J, with 7 bases between.

This chain links TRBV3-1 (or the pseudogene TRBV3-2) with TRBJ2-5; 7 bases match TRBD1. Germline V gene sequence: CDR1 LGHDT, CDR2 YNNKEL (reference sequence). This CDR3 is 13 amino acids long. Trimming removed 4 bases from V and 2 bases from J; junction bases left unmatched: 1. CDR3 sequence (DNA): TGTGCCAGCAGCCGGGACAGACAAGAGACCCAGTACTTC. It is translated as CASSRDRQETQYF.

The chain is built from TRBV3-1 (or the pseudogene TRBV3-2) and TRBJ2-3, with D hard to call. This CDR3 is 17 amino acids long. Germline values: CDR1 LGHDT, CDR2 YNNKEL (reference sequence). Trimming took 6 bases from V and 0 from J, leaving 19 bases between them. The chain's CDR3 is CASSGVATDLSTDTQYF. CDR3 bases: TGTGCCAGCAGTGGGGTGGCGACGGACCTAAGCACAGATACGCAGTATTTT.

J is TRBJ1-1 and V is TRBV7-9; 8 bases line up with TRBD1. CDR1 is SEHNR and CDR2 is FQNEAQ in the germline V gene (reference sequence). V shed 5 bases, J shed 11 bases, and the junction held 10 bases outside the gene matches. This CDR3 has 13 residues. CDR3 in amino acids: CASSAKDRGRAFF. The CDR3 DNA reads as TGTGCCAGCAGCGCAAAAGACAGGGGCCGGGCTTTCTTT. Together with reference TRBV7-9 and TRBJ1-1, the CDR3 gives the full variable domain: DTGVSQNPRHKITKRGQNVTFRCDPISEHNRLYWYRQTLGQGPEFLTYFQNEAQLEKSRLLSDRFSAERPKGSFSTLEIQRTEQGDSAMYLCASSAKDRGRAFFGQGTRLTVV.

The CDR3 region is CSVGGTENYGYTF. For the CDR3, the DNA is TGCAGCGTTGGGGGGACCGAGAACTATGGCTACACCTTC. The chain has TRBV29-1 and TRBJ1-2; TRBD1 might be the D (5 bases). Deletions cut 4 bases from V and 2 bases from J, with 11 bases between. The CDR3 runs to 13 residues. Germline V gene data show CDR1 as SQVTM and CDR2 as ANQGSEA. The full variable domain, in which reference TRBV29-1 and TRBJ1-2 provide the parts outside the CDR3, is SAVISQKPSRDICQRGTSLTIQCQVDSQVTMMFWYRQQPGQSLTLIATANQGSEATYESGFVIDKFPISRPNLTFSTLTVSNMSPEDSSIYLCSVGGTENYGYTFGSGTRLTVV.

The chain links TRBV28 to TRBJ1-1; D is undetermined. The CDR3 consists of 14 residues. Deletions cut 1 base from V and 2 bases from J, with 8 bases between. CDR1 is MDHEN, CDR2 SYDVKM, per germline. CDR3 region: CASSLSPVNTEAFF. The CDR3, as DNA: TGTGCCAGCAGTTTATCCCCGGTAAACACTGAAGCTTTCTTT.

The rearrangement links TRBV4-2 to TRBJ2-7, with a weak D call TRBD2 (6 bases). CDR1 LGHNA and CDR2 YNFKEQ come from the germline V gene. Between the trimmed V and J ends, which lost 0 bases and 3 bases, there was a span of 9 bases. This CDR3 spans 14 amino acids. Written as DNA, the CDR3 is TGTGCCAGCAGCCAAGAAGCCGGGGGCTACGAGCAGTACTTC. This sequence encodes CASSQEAGGYEQYF.

This chain connects TRBV2 to TRBJ2-3, with 8 nucleotides matching TRBD1. V was clipped by 8 bases and J by 6 bases; unmatched bases: 10. Germline CDR1 reads SNHLY; CDR2 reads FYNNEI. The CDR3 is made up of 14 amino acids. The CDR3 region has the DNA TGTGCCAGCTTCCGGACAGGGCGGACGGATACGCAGTATTTT. The encoded protein is CASFRTGRTDTQYF.

The rearrangement joins TRBV19 to TRBJ1-4, with a possible D match to TRBD1 (5 bases). The ends were cut back, 6 bases at V and 10 bases at J, with 18 bases in the middle. This CDR3 has 14 residues. CDR1 is LNHDA, CDR2 SQIVND, per germline (reference sequence). The CDR3 bases are TGTGCCAGTAGGGGACCCCACACGCCGCGAAAACTGTTTTTT. Protein product: CASRGPHTPRKLFF.

Concerning this clone: Other DNA sequences from this sample encode an identical CDR3 as well. The chain is built from TRBV7-9 and TRBJ1-1, with 8 bases identical to TRBD1. This CDR3 is 14 amino acids long. Germline V gene data show CDR1 as SEHNR and CDR2 as FQNEAQ (reference sequence). Trimming removed 5 bases from V and 5 bases from J; junction bases left unmatched: 7. CDR3 bases: TGTGCCAGCAGCCTCGGACAGGGTAATACTGAAGCTTTCTTT. Amino acid sequence: CASSLGQGNTEAFF.

The CDR3 spells CASSLHGRLGSGANVLTF. CDR3 bases: TGTGCCAGCAGCCTCCATGGGCGGCTGGGCTCTGGGGCCAACGTCCTGACTTTC. The chain joins TRBV9 to TRBJ2-6; D gene unclear. Germline lookup yields CDR1 SGDLS and CDR2 YYNGEE. V was trimmed by 4 bases and J by 0 bases, leaving 17 bases between them. CDR3 length: 18 amino acids. Variable domain in full (rest from reference TRBV9 and TRBJ2-6): DSGVTQTPKHLITATGQRVTLRCSPRSGDLSVYWYQQSLDQGLQFLIQYYNGEERAKGNILERFSAQQFPDLHSELNLSSLELGDSALYFCASSLHGRLGSGANVLTFGAGSRLTVL.

V and J are TRBV2 and TRBJ2-1; perhaps D is TRBD1 or TRBD2 (6 bases each). The V gene's germline CDR1 is SNHLY and CDR2 FYNNEI. CDR3 size: 16 residues. Trimming took off 5 bases at V and 5 bases at J, with 19 bases between the two ends. CDR3 sequence (DNA): TGTGCCAGCAGTCCCAGATCCGGGGGCATGAACAATGAGCAGTTCTTC. Protein: CASSPRSGGMNNEQFF.

This clone was picked up one time. The genes are TRBV7-2 and TRBJ1-5; D is undetermined. CDR3 length: 15 residues. The V gene's germline CDR1 is SGHTA and CDR2 FQGNSA. V was trimmed by 3 bases and J by 5 bases, leaving 14 bases between them. Here the CDR3 reads CASSLAGTEDQPQHF. The CDR3 bases are TGTGCCAGCAGCTTGGCGGGCACTGAGGATCAGCCCCAGCATTTT. Using reference TRBV7-2 and TRBJ1-5 for the parts outside the CDR3, the full variable domain is GAGVSQSPSNKVTEKGKDVELRCDPISGHTALYWYRQSLGQGLEFLIYFQGNSAPDKSGLPSDRFSAERTGGSVSTLTIQRTQQEDSAVYLCASSLAGTEDQPQHFGDGTRLSIL.

This rearrangement joins TRBV2 to TRBJ1-5; no clear D. The V end lost 5 bases, the J end lost 9 bases, and 14 bases lay between the germline ends. Germline CDR1 is SNHLY and CDR2 is FYNNEI. The length of the CDR3 is 13 residues. Written as DNA, the CDR3 is TGTGCCAGCAGTCTCCAGCAGGACCCGCCCCAGCATTTT. This encodes CASSLQQDPPQHF.

J is TRBJ1-3 and V is TRBV18, with no clear D. V lost 2 bases to trimming and J lost 2 bases, with 10 bases between them. This CDR3 contains 15 residues. Germline loops: CDR1 KGHSH, CDR2 LQKENI. The DNA for the CDR3 is TGTGCCAGCTCACCATGGGCAGAGACTGGAAACACCATATATTTT. This codes for CASSPWAETGNTIYF.

The J gene is TRBJ2-6, the V gene TRBV7-9; D gene unclear. Trimming took off 5 bases at V and 3 bases at J, with 11 bases between the two ends. CDR3 length equals 15 residues. In germline, CDR1 is SEHNR, CDR2 FQNEAQ (reference sequence). CDR3 loop: CASSPMPLGANVLTF. The CDR3 DNA is TGTGCCAGCAGCCCTATGCCTCTTGGGGCCAACGTCCTGACTTTC.